This TCR beta chain was obtained from a study of blood T cell repertoires in COVID-19. In the original analysis: The authors estimated nucleated cell counts from reference gene primer amplification. Clones were read by immunoSEQ multiplex PCR, and TCRdb kept only the in-frame ones, dropping some. V and J calls and clone size are given by that table; D and trimming were obtained from the DNA. Of 250,000 or so clones listed, about 86% are singletons. This CDR3 is 16 amino acids long. V shed 6 bases and J 3 bases; nucleotides not matched to a gene: 8. Per the germline V gene, CDR1 is SNHLY and CDR2 is FYNNEI.

Sequencing input: peripheral blood. The gene calls are TRBV2 and TRBJ2-2; 9 nucleotides match TRBD1. The TCR originated in a man of 80 years or more with acute or convalescent COVID-19. The CDR3 region is CASSKTGGAYTGELFF. The CDR3 DNA reads as TGTGCCAGCAGCAAAACAGGGGGCGCGTACACCGGGGAGCTGTTTTTT. Together with reference TRBV2 and TRBJ2-2, the CDR3 gives the full variable domain: EPEVTQTPSHQVTQMGQEVILRCVPISNHLYFYWYRQILGQKVEFLVSFYNNEISEKSEIFDDQFSVERPDGSNFTLKIRSTKLEDSAMYFCASSKTGGAYTGELFFGEGSRLTVL.